Ten or more counts support the clone carrying this TCR beta chain. What it recognizes is unknown. Study-level points and caveats: Tumor Tregs overlapped most with tumor, then blood, naive CD4+ cells.

Full-length variable regions came from constant-region reverse primers plus semi-nested Nested Universal Primer A PCR. MiXCR was run by TCRdb on the 5' RACE reads, yielding one entry per CDR3 protein. This sample yields about 62,000 distinct CDR3 sequences, of which 25% to 35% are seen a single time; 2.3% belongs to the top ten. The receptor was isolated from a female donor with breast cancer. Sample: tumor-infiltrating naive CD4+ T cells sorted from the breast tumor. This sample's subset: naive CD4+ T cells, CD4+CD45RA+CD25-.

CDR3 in DNA: TGTGCCACCAGTGCCTTGAGGCTGCTCGGGTACAATGAGCAGTTCTTC. Its protein is CATSALRLLGYNEQFF. V usage is TRBV24-1 and J usage is TRBJ2-1; D unclear. This CDR3 contains 16 residues. Germline CDR1 and CDR2: KGHDR and SFDVKD. Deletions cut 5 bases from V and 4 bases from J, with 17 bases between.